This TCR beta chain emerged from a study of T-cell reconstitution after alpha-beta-depleted transplantation in children. Study-level findings and limits: The study reportedly traced alpha-beta T cells about two months after transplant to several hundred expanded graft clones. Hyperexpanded clones declined; after one year, newly produced T cells mostly supplied diversity.

Concerning this clonotype itself: Its specificity is unknown.

V lost 0 bases and J lost 2; bases outside the gene matches: 3. The CDR3 extends over 15 amino acids. The germline CDR1 and CDR2 sequences are LNHNV and YYDKDF (reference sequence). Unique molecular identifiers were incorporated during preparation of the TCRbeta library. TCRdb called the PCR reads again in MiXCR, with one record for every CDR3 protein. The data contain approximately 800,000 distinct CDR3 sequences, roughly 15% of them singletons. This TCR was recovered from a male patient under 18 who had a stem cell transplant for acute lymphoblastic leukemia, so the T cells may come from the graft donor. The chain employs TRBV15 and TRBJ2-7, with 8 bases identical to TRBD2. Sequencing was performed on PBMCs, mostly from graft donor cells, taken 360 days after TCRalphabeta/CD19-depleted stem cell transplant. CDR3 protein: CATSREGLGTYEQYF. The CDR3 nucleotides read TGTGCCACCAGCAGAGAGGGACTAGGCACCTACGAGCAGTACTTC.